Given below is one T cell receptor (beta chain) in context. The specificity of this receptor is unknown. No base quality values were provided; no much bigger clone lies one nucleotide off. TCRbeta CDR3 regions were amplified from genomic DNA using the immunoSEQ Assay, a bias-controlled multiplex PCR. The original methods were these. The number of nucleated cells in each sample was estimated from the amplification of reference gene primers within the assay. To quantify the absolute abundance of each unique TCRbeta CDR3 rearrangement, sequence reads were collapsed and filtered. For each sample, productive Simpson clonality was calculated as the square root of Simpson's diversity index over productive rearrangements. The table was pulled from immuneACCESS by TCRdb, which kept in-frame rearrangements only. Such tables lose some clones; where checked, under half of the loss comes from unresolved V genes, and the rest has no known cause. That table furnishes V, J and clone size, whereas the DNA furnished D and trimming. In all, the sample holds 250,000 to 350,000 clones, and around 90% of those were seen once. The ten largest clones capture less than 0.95% of the sample.

The data stem from a study of blood T cell repertoires in COVID-19 (dated by TCRdb to about 2020). For context, the study as a whole: Samples from collaborators originated in the United States, Italy and Spain and spanned both the acute and convalescent phases of COVID-19. The prospective study material was composed of cDNA or gDNA derived from T cells, B-cell-depleted T cells, or PBMCs. The dataset comprised deeply sampled blood TCRbeta repertoires from subjects exposed to, actively infected with, or recovered from COVID-19. The repertoires were released in a freely available public database meant as a resource for research on the immune response to SARS-CoV-2. The samples were drawn from the first 160 participants of the ongoing ImmuneRACE study and from 1,254 subjects provided by 6 global collaborators. The sample metadata nearly always contained a de-identified subject ID, COVID-19 status, age in years and sex. Where HLA class I and class II types were available, the types were taken from metadata supplied by the sample provider, not from assay-based typing. General conclusions and limits of the study: How much clinical and demographic metadata was included differed by source and by participant, and the metadata was provided uncurated.

A second Seattle source provided samples from volunteer blood donors who had recovered from COVID-19. Collaborating institutions collected whole blood in K2EDTA tubes following their own protocols. For TCRbeta analysis, collaborators shipped samples as frozen whole blood, isolated PBMCs, or DNA extracted from either of those sample types. The CDR1 and CDR2 encoded by the germline V gene are SGHVS and FNYEAQ. The germline V end is reduced by 5 bases and the J end by 5 bases; junction bases left unmatched: 5. From the cysteine through the phenylalanine, the CDR3 covers 16 amino acids. The read is trimmed to its CDR3 DNA, 48 bases read in frame from base 1.

Specimen: peripheral blood. The receptor comes from a woman aged 40 to 49 who had recovered from COVID-19. The chain uses TRBV7-6 and TRBJ2-1, and 14 junction bases match TRBD2. The nucleotide sequence reads as follows: TGTGCCAGCAGCCCGGGACTAGCGGGAGTGAACAATGAGCAGTTCTTC. Its amino acids are CASSPGLAGVNNEQFF.